These 25 T cell receptor beta chains came from one sample sequenced in a study of cytomegalovirus exposure and HLA in healthy donors. This table comes from immunoSEQ multiplex PCR, and its TCRdb copy is limited to in-frame clones, with some not included. The sample contains approximately 170,000 clones, approximately 86% of which appear only once. Material: PBMCs. All receptors come from a man younger than 40 in good health and CMV-seropositive.

J is TRBJ1-1 and V is TRBV5-1; 8 bases are a match to TRBD1. The germline V gene encodes CDR1 SGHRS and CDR2 YFSETQ. The CDR3 sequence is 11 residues long. The V and J ends lost 3 bases and 11 bases, in that order; junction bases with no gene match: 3. The CDR3 DNA sequence: TGCGCCAGCAGCTCGGACAGGGCGGCTTTCTTT. Translating gives CASSSDRAAFF.

The rearrangement uses TRBV6-5 and TRBJ2-1; 12 nucleotides align to TRBD2. The trim removed 0 bases at V and 16 bases at J, leaving 13 bases unmatched. Germline CDR1 and CDR2: MNHEY and SVGAGI. CDR3 length: 16 amino acids. The CDR3 loop is CASSYSTSGGLTGRFF. CDR3 sequence (DNA): TGTGCCAGCAGTTACTCGACTAGCGGGGGTCTTACAGGAAGATTCTTC.

The rearrangement joins TRBV7-9 to TRBJ2-3; tentatively, D is TRBD1 (5 bases). The length of the CDR3 is 16 residues. Trimming took off 5 bases at V and 2 bases at J, with 17 bases between the two ends. Germline V gene lookup returns CDR1 SEHNR and CDR2 FQNEAQ (reference sequence). The DNA of the CDR3 is TGTGCCAGCAGCCCGAGGACCGAAGGGGTCACAGATACGCAGTATTTT. It codes for CASSPRTEGVTDTQYF.

This chain connects TRBV5-4 to TRBJ1-1; D gene unclear. This CDR3 comprises 13 residues. The germline V gene has CDR1 SGHNT and CDR2 YYREEE (reference sequence). V lost 1 base to trimming and J lost 1 base, with 5 bases between them. CDR3 coding DNA: TGTGCCAGCAGCTTGCCAGGGAACACTGAAGCTTTCTTT. This codes for CASSLPGNTEAFF.

V and J are TRBV10-3 and TRBJ2-2; D might be TRBD2 (7 bases). CDR3 length: 13 residues. Germline-derived CDR1 and CDR2 are ENHRY and SYGVKD. Trimming took 7 bases from V and 16 from J, leaving 22 bases between them. In DNA form, the CDR3 reads TGTGCCATCACGGAGGGCCCGGGGGGCCGCCGGTTTTTT. Its translation is CAITEGPGGRRFF.

This sequence joins TRBV19 and TRBJ2-7; 8 bases match TRBD1. Germline V gene lookup returns CDR1 LNHDA and CDR2 SQIVND (reference sequence). The J segment lost 2 bases and the V segment lost 5 bases, leaving 8 bases of the junction unmatched. The CDR3 runs to 15 residues. CDR3 DNA: TGTGCCAGTAGTCAAAATCAGGGGGCAACCTACGAGCAGTACTTC. It codes for CASSQNQGATYEQYF.

This rearrangement joins TRBV5-8 to TRBJ2-7; 8 nucleotides agree with TRBD1. V lost 4 bases to trimming and J lost 2 bases; unmatched junction nucleotides: 11. The CDR3 covers 16 residues. The germline CDR1 and CDR2 sequences are SGHTS and YDEGEE. CDR3 protein: CASSTPTGVPPYEQYF. Here the CDR3 DNA reads TGTGCCAGCAGCACCCCGACAGGGGTCCCACCCTACGAGCAGTACTTC.

The rearrangement uses TRBV18 and TRBJ1-2, with 7 bases identical to TRBD1. V lost 4 bases, J lost 0 bases, and 8 bases stayed unmatched. Germline V lookup: CDR1 KGHSH, CDR2 LQKENI. The CDR3 is made up of 16 amino acids. The CDR3 loop is CASSLGQTLSNYGYTF. The CDR3 DNA sequence: TGTGCCAGCTCACTGGGACAGACACTCTCTAACTATGGCTACACCTTC.

The chain couples TRBV6-5 to TRBJ1-3; unclear D gene. The V end lost 6 bases, the J end lost 2 bases, and 8 bases lay between the germline ends. This CDR3 comprises 13 residues. Germline V lookup: CDR1 MNHEY, CDR2 SVGAGI. This CDR3 reads CASSPSTGNTIYF. CDR3 DNA sequence: TGTGCCAGCAGCCCCAGTACTGGAAACACCATATATTTT.

This clone turned up a few times. The chain uses TRBV7-9 and TRBJ2-7; the match to TRBD1 covers 7 bases. The trim removed 5 bases at V and 0 bases at J, leaving 4 bases unmatched. Germline CDR1 is SEHNR and CDR2 is FQNEAQ (reference sequence). This CDR3 region has 14 residues. CDR3 in DNA: TGTGCCAGCAGCGGACAGGAGACCTCCTACGAGCAGTACTTC. It specifies CASSGQETSYEQYF.

The chain carries TRBV19 and TRBJ1-2; the D is unclear. The CDR3 extends over 15 amino acids. The germline V gene encodes CDR1 LNHDA and CDR2 SQIVND (reference sequence). V was pared by 7 bases and J by 3 bases, with 18 bases between. The CDR3 sequence is CASNGGSLTYYGYTF. The DNA of the CDR3 is TGTGCCAGTAATGGAGGTTCCTTAACCTACTATGGCTACACCTTC.

V and J are TRBV5-4 and TRBJ1-1, with D possibly TRBD1 on 5 matching bases. In germline, CDR1 is SGHNT, CDR2 YYREEE (reference sequence). The V and J ends lost 3 bases and 1 base respectively, with 10 bases between them. This CDR3 has 14 residues. CDR3 region: CASSSTARNTEAFF. The CDR3 DNA is TGTGCCAGCAGCTCGACAGCCAGGAACACTGAAGCTTTCTTT.

This chain connects TRBV27 to TRBJ2-2; TRBD2 might be the D (5 bases). Per germline, CDR1 MNHEY and CDR2 SMNVEV (reference sequence). Trimming took 3 bases from V and 6 from J, leaving 11 bases between them. There are 14 residues in the CDR3. The CDR3 region is CASSLGSPPGELFF. The DNA of the CDR3 is TGTGCCAGCAGTTTGGGGAGCCCCCCCGGGGAGCTGTTTTTT.

In its sample, this clone was seen once. The chain employs TRBV19 and TRBJ2-3; 12 nucleotides agree with TRBD2. V was clipped by 3 bases and J by 6 bases; unmatched bases: 4. The CDR3 is made up of 15 amino acids. CDR1 and CDR2 (germline): LNHDA, SQIVND (reference sequence). The CDR3: CASSILTSGGDTQYF. CDR3 coding DNA: TGTGCCAGTAGTATCCTGACTAGCGGGGGTGATACGCAGTATTTT.

This chain uses TRBV6-5 with TRBJ2-7, with 8 nucleotides matching TRBD1. Per the germline V gene, CDR1 is MNHEY and CDR2 is SVGAGI. The junction had 5 bases not matched to a gene; V was cut back by 2 bases and J by 5 bases. This CDR3 has 14 residues. The CDR3 nucleotides are TGTGCCAGCAGTTACCTGGACAGGGACAACGAGCAGTACTTC. Its protein is CASSYLDRDNEQYF.

The rearrangement uses TRBV25-1 and TRBJ2-1; 11 bases agree with TRBD2. This CDR3 contains 15 residues. The V gene's germline CDR1 is MGHDK and CDR2 SYGVNS. V gave up 4 bases and J gave up 7 bases; unmatched junction bases: 6. CDR3 DNA: TGTGCCAGCAGTGGTAGCGGGGGGGGAAGGAATGAGCAGTTCTTC. Protein sequence: CASSGSGGGRNEQFF.

The chain joins TRBV27 to TRBJ2-7; 11 bases are shared with TRBD2. Germline CDR1 is MNHEY and CDR2 is SMNVEV (reference sequence). V gave up 3 bases and J gave up 3 bases; unmatched junction bases: 4. This CDR3 has 15 amino acids. The CDR3 bases are TGTGCCAGCAGTTTCGCGACTAGCGGGGTCTACGAGCAGTACTTC. It is translated as CASSFATSGVYEQYF.

The chain has TRBV6-5 and TRBJ2-7, with D unclear. The V end was cut by 3 bases, the J end by 1 base, with 10 bases between. The CDR3 spans 14 residues. Germline values: CDR1 MNHEY, CDR2 SVGAGI. The DNA for the CDR3 is TGTGCCAGCAGTTATTCTCCAGGTTCCTACGAGCAGTACTTC. Encoded protein: CASSYSPGSYEQYF.

The genes are TRBV25-1 and TRBJ1-2; D is unclear. This CDR3 has 13 amino acids. Trimming cost V 6 bases and J 2 bases, with 10 bases left between them. Germline V gene lookup returns CDR1 MGHDK and CDR2 SYGVNS. The CDR3 region has the DNA TGTGCCAGCAGCCCCACAGAGAACTATGGCTACACCTTC. Its translation is CASSPTENYGYTF.

This clone was detected only once. The CDR3 region has the DNA TGTGCCAGCAGTGACACCTACGAGCAGTACTTC. Amino acids: CASSDTYEQYF. The rearrangement links TRBV6-6 to TRBJ2-7; D unresolved. V was cut by 5 bases and J by 2 bases, with 4 bases left in between. CDR1 is MNHNY, CDR2 SVGAGI, per germline (reference sequence). CDR3 length: 11 residues.

The V gene is TRBV7-9, the J gene TRBJ2-2, with TRBD1 matching 8 bases. The V gene's germline CDR1 is SEHNR and CDR2 FQNEAQ (reference sequence). The CDR3 is made up of 16 amino acids. Trimming removed 5 bases from V and 4 bases from J; junction bases left unmatched: 9. CDR3 DNA: TGTGCCAGCAGCCCCACCCGGACAGGGTTCACCGGGGAGCTGTTTTTT. Its protein product is CASSPTRTGFTGELFF.

The sample holds one count of this clone. The V call is TRBV6-5, the J call TRBJ2-7; TRBD2 matches 7 bases. The CDR3 consists of 14 residues. The V segment lost 7 bases and the J segment 2 bases; nucleotides outside the gene matches: 8. Germline-derived CDR1 and CDR2 are MNHEY and SVGAGI. The CDR3 spells CASNPGGSPYEQYF. The CDR3 DNA reads as TGTGCCAGCAATCCCGGGGGGAGCCCCTACGAGCAGTACTTC.

The chain combines TRBV7-2 with TRBJ2-3; 8 bases match TRBD2. CDR1 and CDR2 from the germline V gene are SGHTA and FQGNSA. J lost 3 bases, V lost 5 bases, and 4 bases had no gene match. The CDR3 extends over 14 amino acids. The CDR3 DNA reads as TGTGCCAGCAGCCGTAGCGGGGAAACAGATACGCAGTATTTT. Protein sequence: CASSRSGETDTQYF.

The chain has TRBV29-1 and TRBJ2-3, with TRBD2 identical over 11 bases. Per germline, CDR1 SQVTM and CDR2 ANQGSEA. V lost 3 bases to trimming and J lost 3 bases; unmatched junction nucleotides: 8. The CDR3 sequence is 16 residues long. CDR3 region: CSVDPLAGALTDTQYF. The CDR3 DNA is TGCAGCGTTGATCCACTAGCGGGGGCCCTTACAGATACGCAGTATTTT.

This chain uses TRBV4-2 with TRBJ2-1; a weak D match, TRBD1 (5 bases). In germline, CDR1 is LGHNA, CDR2 YNFKEQ. This CDR3 region has 12 residues. Trimming removed 2 bases at V and 8 bases at J, with 7 bases between. CDR3 DNA sequence: TGTGCCAGCAGCCAAAGGGGCCATGAGCAGTTCTTC. This encodes CASSQRGHEQFF.